The sequence of this T cell receptor beta chain was determined in a study of T cells after yellow fever vaccination. General observations from the study: Contaminating bulk clonotypes could be abundant in FACS-sorted repertoires. Clonotype sharing between CD4 and CD8 compartments was small. After the booster, 96% of CD4 and more than 75% of CD8 primary-response clones were re-detected.

Synthesis of TCR cDNA relied on 5'RACE template switching, which attached a universal primer site and UMIs. MiXCR was run by TCRdb on the 5' RACE reads, yielding one entry per CDR3 protein. In the table there are hundreds of thousands of distinct CDR3 sequences, roughly 13% of which are singletons. The germline gives CDR1 LNHDA, CDR2 SQIVND (reference sequence). V lost 10 bases, J lost 11 bases, and 15 bases lay in between. CDR3 length equals 11 residues. As concerns this clonotype: Its specificity is unknown.

The specimen was PBMCs, collected on the day of the yellow fever booster vaccination. The chain is built from TRBV19 and TRBJ2-1; D is unclear. This receptor was obtained from a man aged 25-45 years who received the YFV17D yellow fever vaccine. CDR3 sequence: CATRSADQQFF. The CDR3 coding sequence is TGTGCCACCCGGAGCGCCGATCAGCAGTTCTTC.